The 26 T cell receptor beta chains below come from one sample, sequenced in a study of type 1 regulatory T cells. Findings and limits, study-wide: Type 1 regulatory T cells had a more restricted TCR repertoire than non-type 1 regulatory T cells.

These receptors have no identified antigens. TCRdb used MiXCR to reprocess the reads, holding one entry per CDR3 protein. The table has tens of thousands of distinct CDR3 sequences, around 21% seen once. Sequenced sample: cultured type 1 regulatory T (Tr1) cells, either the whole culture or a sorted fraction (not recorded which). The receptors were sampled from a human donor in good health.

This clonotype was picked up a small number of times. The gene calls are TRBV7-2 and TRBJ2-2; 9 nucleotides agree with TRBD2. Germline V gene lookup returns CDR1 SGHTA and CDR2 FQGNSA. V lost 2 bases, J lost 6 bases, and 4 bases stayed unmatched. The CDR3 covers 15 residues. CDR3 amino acids: CASSLYLAGSGELFF. CDR3 DNA: TGTGCCAGCAGCTTATATCTAGCGGGATCCGGGGAGCTGTTTTTT.

This clonotype was detected a few times. The CDR3 here is CSAKRRSRTSAYEQYF. CDR3 DNA: TGCAGTGCTAAACGACGTAGTAGAACTAGCGCCTACGAGCAGTACTTC. V usage is TRBV20-1 and J usage is TRBJ2-7; 7 bases fit TRBD2. V trimming: 4 bases; J trimming: 2 bases; junction bases outside the gene matches: 14. This CDR3 spans 16 amino acids. From germline, CDR1 is DFQATT and CDR2 SNEGSKA (reference sequence).

The chain recombines TRBV28 with TRBJ2-7; no firm D call. Trimming left V 6 bases short and J 4 bases short, with 7 bases between. The CDR3 totals 11 residues. Germline CDR1 and CDR2: MDHEN and SYDVKM. In DNA form, the CDR3 reads TGTGCCAGCAGAGACCCATACGAGCAGTACTTC. It codes for CASRDPYEQYF.

The genes are TRBV5-5 and TRBJ2-2, with D perhaps TRBD2 (6 bases). The CDR3 covers 14 residues. CDR1 is SGHKS and CDR2 is YYEKEE in the germline V gene (reference sequence). V was clipped by 4 bases and J by 5 bases, with 12 bases between them. CDR3 sequence reads: CASSNGAGTGELFF. The CDR3, as DNA: TGTGCCAGCAGCAACGGCGCGGGAACCGGGGAGCTGTTTTTT.

J is TRBJ2-1 and V is TRBV6-5, with D perhaps matching TRBD2 (6 bases). The CDR3 totals 19 residues. Germline loops: CDR1 MNHEY, CDR2 SVGAGI. Trimming pared 4 bases from V and 8 bases from J, leaving 30 bases between. In nucleotides, the CDR3 is TGTGCCAGCAGTTTGGCGGGACCCGCTTTTCACCCAGGGTGGGATGAGCAGTTCTTC. Translated, it gives CASSLAGPAFHPGWDEQFF.

The rearrangement links TRBV5-1 to TRBJ2-1; D is perhaps TRBD2 (6 bases). V lost 0 bases and J lost 2, with 9 bases in between. Germline CDR1 is SGHRS and CDR2 is YFSETQ. The CDR3 covers 15 residues. The CDR3 nucleotides are TGCGCCAGCAGCTTGGAAGGGGAGGCCTACAATGAGCAGTTCTTC. Its protein is CASSLEGEAYNEQFF.

As regards this clonotype: Germline and junction disagree at one end, which may indicate a read error. This sequence joins TRBV5-1 and TRBJ2-1, with D unclear. CDR1 is SGHRS and CDR2 is YFSETQ in the germline V gene. The CDR3 is made up of 13 amino acids. The DNA of the CDR3 is TGCGCCAGCAGGTTGGCGAACTACAATGAGCAGTTCTTC. It translates to CASRLANYNEQFF.

V is TRBV19 and J is TRBJ2-1; 7 positions match TRBD1. With 5 bases clipped from V and 8 bases from J, the junction kept 9 bases outside the gene matches. Germline CDR1 and CDR2: LNHDA and SQIVND (reference sequence). The CDR3 runs 14 residues. This chain's CDR3 is CASSSQAQGDEQFF. CDR3 sequence (DNA): TGTGCCAGTAGTTCTCAAGCGCAGGGGGATGAGCAGTTCTTC.

The V gene is TRBV19, the J gene TRBJ2-1, with D possibly TRBD2 on 5 matching bases. Germline V CDR1 and CDR2: LNHDA, SQIVND (reference sequence). Trimming stripped 10 bases from V and 3 bases from J, with 13 bases between. This CDR3 region has 13 residues. CDR3 residues: CATESGFYNEQFF. CDR3 coding DNA: TGTGCCACTGAAAGCGGCTTCTACAATGAGCAGTTCTTC.

This chain connects TRBV30 to TRBJ2-3; 9 bases are shared with TRBD2. J gave up 3 bases and V 3 bases, and 7 bases lay outside the gene matches. This CDR3 has 15 amino acids. The germline V gene has CDR1 GTSNPN and CDR2 SVGIG (reference sequence). This CDR3 reads CAWRAAGGVTDTQYF. The CDR3 bases are TGTGCCTGGAGGGCGGCGGGAGGGGTTACAGATACGCAGTATTTT.

The rearrangement uses TRBV20-1 and TRBJ2-3, with D unclear. Looked up from germline, CDR1 is DFQATT and CDR2 is SNEGSKA (reference sequence). V was cut by 6 bases and J by 3 bases, with 13 bases left in between. CDR3 size: 13 residues. The CDR3 region is CSATGVGTDTQYF. CDR3 sequence (DNA): TGCAGTGCCACCGGAGTGGGGACAGATACGCAGTATTTT.

The rearrangement joins TRBV20-1 to TRBJ2-3, with a weak D call TRBD2 (6 bases). The germline V gene has CDR1 DFQATT and CDR2 SNEGSKA (reference sequence). This CDR3 contains 14 residues. V lost 5 bases and J lost 1, with 13 bases in between. The CDR3 protein is CSAGRDEGTDTQYF. CDR3 nucleotide sequence: TGCAGTGCTGGGCGGGACGAGGGCACAGATACGCAGTATTTT.

This clonotype was picked up many times. The chain carries TRBV5-1 and TRBJ1-1; no clear D. The ends were cut back, 4 bases at V and 5 bases at J, with 12 bases in the middle. The germline gives CDR1 SGHRS, CDR2 YFSETQ. This CDR3 spans 13 amino acids. Here the CDR3 DNA reads TGCGCCAGCAGCCTCACGTGGGGTACTGAAGCTTTCTTT. It specifies CASSLTWGTEAFF. Full variable domain (remainder filled in from reference TRBV5-1 and TRBJ1-1): KAGVTQTPRYLIKTRGQQVTLSCSPISGHRSVSWYQQTPGQGLQFLFEYFSETQRNKGNFPGRFSGRQFSNSRSEMNVSTLELGDSALYLCASSLTWGTEAFFGQGTRLTVV.

This clonotype appeared a few times. The chain carries TRBV5-5 and TRBJ2-7, with D tentatively TRBD2 (6 bases). The V gene lost 4 bases and the J gene lost 5 bases, with 22 bases spanning the gap. The CDR3 consists of 16 residues. Germline CDR1 reads SGHKS; CDR2 reads YYEKEE (reference sequence). CDR3 coding DNA: TGTGCCAGCAGCAGACCATGGGGACTCCTCGGCGACGAGCAGTACTTC. Translated, it gives CASSRPWGLLGDEQYF.

The V gene is TRBV6-2 or TRBV6-3, the J gene TRBJ1-2; tentative D call: TRBD1 (5 bases). The CDR3 length is 13 residues. V lost 8 bases and J lost 1, with 11 bases in between. Germline V gives CDR1 MNHEY, CDR2 SVGEGT. CDR3 DNA: TGTGCCAGCTGCCGGGACGGTAACTATGGCTACACCTTC. This translates into CASCRDGNYGYTF.

This clonotype was counted between two and nine times. This rearrangement joins TRBV20-1 to TRBJ2-4; D is uncertain. Germline CDR1 reads DFQATT; CDR2 reads SNEGSKA (reference sequence). CDR3 length: 14 residues. V lost 4 bases to trimming and J lost 1 base, with 11 bases between them. CDR3: CSATFPTAKNIQYF. The CDR3 region has the DNA TGCAGTGCTACATTCCCCACGGCCAAAAACATTCAGTACTTC.

This clonotype was counted between two and nine times. The chain has TRBV5-6 and TRBJ1-5; D unclear. Germline V gene sequence: CDR1 SGHDT, CDR2 YYEEEE. The CDR3 has 14 residues. V dropped 4 bases and J dropped 9 bases, with 17 bases sitting between them. The CDR3: CASSPGPAELPQHF. The CDR3 bases are TGTGCCAGCAGCCCGGGTCCGGCGGAACTGCCCCAGCATTTT.

Only a few counts were recorded for this clonotype. This chain connects TRBV30 to TRBJ2-1; D is unclear. Trimming pared 0 bases from V and 9 bases from J, leaving 12 bases between. This CDR3 region has 13 residues. The germline V gene encodes CDR1 GTSNPN and CDR2 SVGIG (reference sequence). CDR3 loop: CAWSVGGAVEQFF. For the CDR3, the DNA is TGTGCCTGGAGTGTAGGTGGAGCCGTTGAGCAGTTCTTC.

This clonotype has only a few counts. J is TRBJ2-3 and V is TRBV5-1; 7 positions match TRBD2. J gave up 6 bases and V 4 bases, and 11 bases lay outside the gene matches. The CDR3 spans 15 residues. Germline assignment: CDR1 SGHRS and CDR2 YFSETQ. The CDR3 region is CASSLSGRARDTQYF. The CDR3 DNA follows: TGCGCCAGCAGCCTGTCAGGGAGGGCCAGGGATACGCAGTATTTT.

The V call is TRBV6-5, the J call TRBJ2-2; no clear D gene. Germline values: CDR1 MNHEY, CDR2 SVGAGI. The CDR3 spans 13 residues. Trimming pared 9 bases from V and 2 bases from J, leaving 10 bases between. This CDR3 is CASLKPNTGELFF. In DNA form, the CDR3 reads TGTGCCAGTCTAAAACCCAACACCGGGGAGCTGTTTTTT.

The chain couples TRBV20-1 to TRBJ1-5, with D possibly being TRBD1 (6 bases). This CDR3 contains 15 residues. Deletions cut 5 bases from V and 6 bases from J, with 20 bases between. The germline CDR1 and CDR2 sequences are DFQATT and SNEGSKA (reference sequence). This chain's CDR3 is CSAYTTGFGPQPQHF. The CDR3 DNA reads as TGCAGTGCTTATACAACAGGGTTTGGCCCTCAGCCCCAGCATTTT.

The rearrangement joins TRBV5-1 to TRBJ1-1; no clear D gene. This CDR3 is 16 amino acids long. The germline V and J ends were trimmed by 0 bases and 1 base, with 13 bases remaining between them. Germline values: CDR1 SGHRS, CDR2 YFSETQ. The CDR3 is CASSLVSAKENTEAFF. CDR3 nucleotide sequence: TGCGCCAGCAGCTTGGTATCGGCCAAAGAGAACACTGAAGCTTTCTTT. Based on the CDR3 plus reference TRBV5-1 and TRBJ1-1, the full variable domain is KAGVTQTPRYLIKTRGQQVTLSCSPISGHRSVSWYQQTPGQGLQFLFEYFSETQRNKGNFPGRFSGRQFSNSRSEMNVSTLELGDSALYLCASSLVSAKENTEAFFGQGTRLTVV.

This clonotype was seen only a few times. V and J are TRBV29-1 and TRBJ2-2; D could derive from TRBD1 or TRBD2 (5 bases each). Trimming pared 4 bases from V and 0 bases from J, leaving 6 bases between. This CDR3 spans 13 amino acids. Germline V gives CDR1 SQVTM, CDR2 ANQGSEA. CDR3 region: CSVGGSNTGELFF. CDR3 bases: TGCAGCGTTGGGGGGTCGAACACCGGGGAGCTGTTTTTT.

In this sample, this clonotype turned up a few times. The chain uses TRBV5-1 and TRBJ2-5, with a tentative D call TRBD1 (5 bases). CDR1 is SGHRS and CDR2 is YFSETQ in the germline V gene. Trimming took 1 base from V and 5 from J, leaving 18 bases between them. The CDR3 loop spans 16 amino acids. CDR3 sequence: CASSLTAGLQLETQYF. For the CDR3, the DNA is TGCGCCAGCAGCTTGACGGCAGGGCTACAACTGGAGACCCAGTACTTC.

The chain uses TRBV18 and TRBJ2-7, with D possibly matching TRBD1 (7 bases). The V gene's germline CDR1 is KGHSH and CDR2 LQKENI. The V and J ends lost 2 bases and 1 base respectively, with 12 bases between them. This CDR3 has 15 amino acids. CDR3 region: CASSPGGTVSYEQYF. The CDR3 bases are TGTGCCAGCTCACCAGGGGGGACAGTGTCCTACGAGCAGTACTTC.

In its sample, this clonotype was seen many times. This chain connects TRBV3-1 to TRBJ2-5; 7 nucleotides agree with TRBD2. Germline CDR1 LGHDT, CDR2 YNNKEL (reference sequence). The CDR3 runs to 17 residues. Unmatched junction bases numbered 8, after V lost 0 bases and J lost 1 base. In nucleotides, the CDR3 is TGTGCCAGCAGCCAAGAAGGCGGGAGTGGTTTCCAAGAGACCCAGTACTTC. This gives the protein CASSQEGGSGFQETQYF.